This T cell receptor (beta chain) was retrieved from a study of blood T cell repertoires in COVID-19. Study background: Specimens from acute and convalescent COVID-19 originated in the United States, Italy and Spain.

Profiled with immunoSEQ multiplex PCR; TCRdb holds only in-frame clones, not every one. The sample carries approximately 170,000 clones, approximately 85% recorded once. Trimming stripped 4 bases from V and 0 bases from J, with 9 bases between. Germline assignment: CDR1 SGHRS and CDR2 YFSETQ. The CDR3 has 14 residues. Material: peripheral blood. The chain recombines TRBV5-1 with TRBJ2-3, with a weak D call TRBD1 (6 bases). This receptor was taken from a woman older than 75 with COVID-19, enrolled during active disease. The CDR3 reads CASSKDSSTDTQYF. The CDR3, as DNA: TGCGCCAGCAGCAAGGACAGTAGCACAGATACGCAGTATTTT.